The sequence of this TCR beta chain was determined in a study of neurological immune-mediated disorders. A single run covered 15-18 subjects with over 190 million TCR-beta sequences. One entry per CDR3 protein, called by TCRdb with MiXCR from the 5' RACE reads. The sample carries 100,000 or so distinct CDR3 sequences, 13% recorded once. This clonotype was recorded at least ten times. Its target is not known. Time point specified: longitudinal time-point 2. General study points: Private repertoires in all groups were suggested, as expanded clones shared no CDR3 amino acid sequences across subjects.

Unmatched junction bases numbered 5, after V lost 3 bases and J lost 7 bases. The CDR3 is 14 residues long. This chain connects TRBV12-3 or TRBV12-4 to TRBJ2-5; 10 nucleotides agree with TRBD2. The sequencing input was PBMCs. The TCR comes from a female donor with HTLV-1-associated myelopathy (HAM/TSP). As DNA, the CDR3 is TGTGCCAGCAGTTTTCTAGCGGGGGCTGGGACCCAGTACTTC. This codes for CASSFLAGAGTQYF.